This TCR beta chain is from a study of blood T cell repertoires in COVID-19. Study-wide context: T cells, B-cell-depleted T cells, or PBMCs supplied cDNA or gDNA.

CDR3 length equals 13 residues. Between the trimmed V and J ends, which lost 3 bases and 1 base, there was a span of 6 bases. A single count supports this clone. As handled by the study authors: Nucleated cell counts were estimated from reference gene primer amplification. Data came from immunoSEQ multiplex PCR; TCRdb stores just in-frame clones and leaves some out. The D gene and trimming were derived from the DNA, and the V and J assignments and clone size from that table. The sample shows around 140,000 clones, about 89% of them seen only once. The sequenced sample was peripheral blood. This chain links TRBV12-3 or TRBV12-4 with TRBJ1-1, with D uncertain. The sequence was collected from a woman aged 70-85 years with COVID-19, enrolled during active disease. The CDR3 DNA reads TGTGCCAGCAGTTTTACAGAGAACACTGAAGCTTTCTTT. It is translated as CASSFTENTEAFF.